This T cell receptor beta chain was sequenced for a study of blood T cell repertoires in COVID-19. At the level of the study: From T cells, B-cell-depleted T cells, or PBMCs came the material, which was cDNA or gDNA.

The length of the CDR3 is 14 residues. Trimming stripped 9 bases from V and 2 bases from J, with 13 bases between. CDR1 and CDR2 (germline): ENHRY, SYGVKD. The assay was immunoSEQ multiplex PCR, and TCRdb's table has in-frame clones only and misses some. Of 200,000 to 300,000 clones in the sample, approximately 87% were seen once. J is TRBJ2-2 and V is TRBV10-3; tentative D call: TRBD2 (6 bases). This receptor was taken from a woman aged 40 to 50 who had recovered from COVID-19. The source material was peripheral blood. CDR3 sequence: CAMGGAGNTGELFF. The DNA of the CDR3 is TGTGCCATGGGCGGGGCGGGCAACACCGGGGAGCTGTTTTTT.